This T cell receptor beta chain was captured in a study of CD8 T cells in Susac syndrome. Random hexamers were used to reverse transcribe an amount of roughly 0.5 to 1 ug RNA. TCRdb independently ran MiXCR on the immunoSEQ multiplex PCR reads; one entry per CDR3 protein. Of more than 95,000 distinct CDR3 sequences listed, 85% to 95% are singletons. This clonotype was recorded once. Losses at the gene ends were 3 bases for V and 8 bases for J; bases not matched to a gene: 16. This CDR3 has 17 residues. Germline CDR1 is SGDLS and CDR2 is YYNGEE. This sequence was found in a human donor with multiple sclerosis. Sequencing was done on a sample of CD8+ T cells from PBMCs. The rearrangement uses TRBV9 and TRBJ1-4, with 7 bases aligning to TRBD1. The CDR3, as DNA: TGTGCCAGCAGCGGCCTCATCGAGACAGGGATGAGCGAAAAACTGTTTTTT. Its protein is CASSGLIETGMSEKLFF.